The entry below describes one T cell receptor (beta chain). Germline assignment: CDR1 LNHDA and CDR2 SQIVND (reference sequence). V lost 7 bases to trimming and J lost 8 bases; unmatched junction nucleotides: 8. CDR3 size: 15 residues. These data belong to a study of blood T cell repertoires in COVID-19. Study members were between 18 and 89 years old and lived in 20 to 25 US regions. Categorization into cohorts depended on clinical history that participants reported. The data were produced by immunoSEQ multiplex PCR, yet TCRdb's version contains in-frame clones alone and is incomplete. The data hold 250,000 to 400,000 clones, with 85% observed a single time.

This TCR was recovered from a woman aged 25 to 45 who had been exposed to COVID-19. The chain links TRBV19 to TRBJ2-2; TRBD1 aligns across 12 bases. Sequenced material: PBMCs or T cells enriched from blood (not recorded which). Here the CDR3 DNA reads TGTGCCAGTACCCCGGGACAGGGGGCTTTTGGGGAGCTGTTTTTT. This translates into CASTPGQGAFGELFF.